Listed here is a single TCR beta chain. Its antigen is unidentified. The data are from a study of beta chain features in type 1 diabetes. Study at large: Examined across all samples were approximately 99 million sorted cells. Study-wide results and limits: Shorter TCRB CDR3s, moderately but significantly so, marked every one of the four CD4+ subsets in Type 1 diabetes patients.

Germline V gene data show CDR1 as MNHEY and CDR2 as SVGAGI. The CDR3 is 14 amino acids. Trimming cost V 6 bases and J 2 bases, with 13 bases left between them. The entirety of the isolated RNA underwent reverse transcription, so expressed TCRB transcripts were sequenced. Some 3.6 million reads per sample were averaged for naive, central memory and regulatory samples. The repertoire was sequenced with immunoSEQ multiplex PCR; TCRdb's copy has only in-frame clones and lacks some. The data contain 970,000 or so clones, 15% to 20% of them seen just once; the ten biggest clones take up around 0.02%. One heparinised draw, averaging roughly 0.12 L, was taken per donor.

Sequencing input: naive CD4+ T cells from blood. This TCR came from a woman between 18 and 30 years old in good health. This rearrangement joins TRBV6-5 to TRBJ2-5, with no clear D. The CDR3 here is CASSQARVQETQYF. CDR3 nucleotide sequence: TGTGCCAGCAGCCAGGCACGAGTTCAAGAGACCCAGTACTTC.